This T cell receptor beta chain appears in the sequencing data of a study of T cells in Graves' hyperthyroidism and ophthalmopathy. Whole-study context: Any treatment followed the collection of peripheral blood at initial diagnosis.

Graves' hyperthyroidism showing no ophthalmopathy progression within 18 months was considered stable. Each diagnosis was grounded in clinical symptoms, serum thyroxine and TRAb, thyroid ultrasound, and orbital computed tomography. About this clonotype itself: Its antigen is undetermined.

Whole-study results and caveats: The majority of expanded thyroid clonotypes above 0.001 also appeared in blood.

The TCR beta CDR3 regions underwent amplification using RNA transcripts as the source. HTBI primers were used for first-round RT-PCR of the TCR CDR3. TCRdb re-analysed the multiplex PCR reads in MiXCR, keeping a single row per CDR3 protein. Here the sample spans roughly 290,000 distinct CDR3 sequences, roughly 13% being singletons. Sequenced sample: blood. The sequence came from a woman aged 40 to 50 with Graves' hyperthyroidism.

Written as DNA, the CDR3 is TGTGCCAGCAGTGATACAGGCTACACCTTC. Translated, it gives CASSDTGYTF. The rearrangement links TRBV25-1 to TRBJ1-2; D not certain. This CDR3 is 10 amino acids long. Trimming left V 3 bases short and J 8 bases short, with 4 bases between. Germline-derived CDR1 and CDR2 are MGHDK and SYGVNS.